This passage covers 30 T cell receptor beta chains from one sample sequenced in a study of blood T cell repertoires in COVID-19. Here immunoSEQ multiplex PCR was the method, and the copy in TCRdb shows in-frame clones only, minus some. The sample gives 250,000 to 350,000 clones, over 75% of which show up once; approximately 5.3% is in the top ten. The sample taken for sequencing was PBMCs or T cells enriched from blood (not recorded which). These receptors came from a young woman who had recovered from COVID-19.

This CDR3 reads CASSLTGGSGYTF. CDR3 coding DNA: TGTGCCAGCAGTTTGACAGGGGGCAGCGGCTACACCTTC. The J gene is TRBJ1-2, the V gene TRBV27; TRBD1 matches at 10 bases. Looked up from germline, CDR1 is MNHEY and CDR2 is SMNVEV (reference sequence). The V gene end was trimmed by 3 bases and the J gene end by 8 bases; junction bases not matched to a gene: 3. The CDR3 loop spans 13 amino acids.

The rearrangement links TRBV5-1 to TRBJ1-4; D not resolved. The CDR3 sequence is 15 residues long. The ends were cut back, 0 bases at V and 0 bases at J, with 6 bases in the middle. The germline V gene has CDR1 SGHRS and CDR2 YFSETQ. The CDR3 DNA reads TGCGCCAGCAGCTTGGGGAGTACAACTAATGAAAAACTGTTTTTT. Translation: CASSLGSTTNEKLFF.

This chain uses TRBV6-2 or TRBV6-3 with TRBJ1-1; TRBD1 matches at 9 bases. The CDR3 extends over 15 amino acids. The V segment lost 4 bases and the J segment 11 bases; nucleotides outside the gene matches: 14. The germline V gene encodes CDR1 MNHEY and CDR2 SVGEGT. CDR3 amino acids: CASSWRTGASNGAFF. The CDR3 DNA reads as TGTGCCAGCAGTTGGCGGACAGGGGCGTCAAACGGGGCTTTCTTT.

The chain employs TRBV11-2 and TRBJ2-5; TRBD2 is a possible D gene (5 bases). The CDR3 loop spans 14 amino acids. Germline V gene sequence: CDR1 SGHAT, CDR2 FQNNGV. Trimming removed 3 bases from V and 5 bases from J, with 13 bases in between. The CDR3 sequence is CASSLVPGMETQYF. Here the CDR3 DNA reads TGTGCCAGCAGCTTGGTCCCGGGGATGGAGACCCAGTACTTC.

The chain has TRBV11-2 and TRBJ1-4, with D hard to call. V gave up 5 bases and J gave up 5 bases, with 15 bases separating them. The CDR3 contains 15 residues. Germline CDR1 is SGHAT and CDR2 is FQNNGV. The DNA of the CDR3 is TGTGCCAGCAGCCGAGCCGGGATCCTCAATGAAAAACTGTTTTTT. Translation gives CASSRAGILNEKLFF.

This clone was observed once. The V and J genes are TRBV28 and TRBJ2-7; D gene unclear. The CDR3 consists of 15 residues. CDR1 and CDR2 (germline): MDHEN, SYDVKM. V was pared by 5 bases and J by 2 bases, with 16 bases between. For the CDR3, the DNA is TGTGCCAGCAGTACCCCCCTGGCGGTGACCTACGAGCAGTACTTC. Its protein is CASSTPLAVTYEQYF. The full variable domain, in which reference TRBV28 and TRBJ2-7 provide the parts outside the CDR3, is DVKVTQSSRYLVKRTGEKVFLECVQDMDHENMFWYRQDPGLGLRLIYFSYDVKMKEKGDIPEGYSVSREKKERFSLILESASTNQTSMYLCASSTPLAVTYEQYFGPGTRLTVT.

The chain is built from TRBV6-1 and TRBJ1-2; no clear D gene. Trimming took off 1 base at V and 2 bases at J, with 8 bases between the two ends. Germline CDR1 MNHNS, CDR2 SASEGT. The CDR3 loop spans 14 amino acids. CDR3 loop: CASSEVEANYGYTF. The CDR3 bases are TGTGCCAGCAGTGAAGTTGAAGCAAACTATGGCTACACCTTC.

This clone was counted a single time. CDR3 coding DNA: TGCGCCAGCAGCTCCCTGGGACAGGGTAATTCACCCCTCCACTTT. Encoded protein: CASSSLGQGNSPLHF. The V and J genes are TRBV5-1 and TRBJ1-6; 9 nucleotides agree with TRBD1. CDR3 length: 15 residues. The germline gives CDR1 SGHRS, CDR2 YFSETQ. Trimming removed 3 bases from V and 6 bases from J; junction bases left unmatched: 4. The full variable domain, in which reference TRBV5-1 and TRBJ1-6 provide the parts outside the CDR3, is KAGVTQTPRYLIKTRGQQVTLSCSPISGHRSVSWYQQTPGQGLQFLFEYFSETQRNKGNFPGRFSGRQFSNSRSEMNVSTLELGDSALYLCASSSLGQGNSPLHFGNGTRLTVT.

The V gene is TRBV19, the J gene TRBJ1-1, with D maybe TRBD1 (5 bases). This CDR3 contains 13 residues. Germline-derived CDR1 and CDR2 are LNHDA and SQIVND (reference sequence). The V end lost 6 bases, the J end lost 2 bases, and 10 bases lay between the germline ends. The CDR3 coding sequence is TGTGCCAGTAGCCGGACATCTAACACTGAAGCTTTCTTT. Residues: CASSRTSNTEAFF.

The sample holds a few counts of this clone. V usage is TRBV7-2 and J usage is TRBJ1-5; the D gene is possibly TRBD1 (6 bases). This CDR3 is built from 15 residues. Germline loops: CDR1 SGHTA, CDR2 FQGNSA. V lost 5 bases and J lost 4, with 15 bases in between. The CDR3 nucleotides read TGTGCCAGCAGCCTAGGGGGGACAAGAAATCAGCCCCAGCATTTT. Translating gives CASSLGGTRNQPQHF.

V usage is TRBV28 and J usage is TRBJ2-1, with D tentatively TRBD2 (6 bases). V lost 3 bases, J lost 8 bases, and 17 bases lay in between. The CDR3 is 15 amino acids. Germline V gene sequence: CDR1 MDHEN, CDR2 SYDVKM. CDR3 nucleotide sequence: TGTGCCAGCAGTTTCATCTGGCGGGGTGGGGATGAGCAGTTCTTC. This codes for CASSFIWRGGDEQFF.

The chain has TRBV4-2 and TRBJ2-7; 8 bases line up with TRBD1. Germline lookup yields CDR1 LGHNA and CDR2 YNFKEQ. V shed 2 bases, J shed 6 bases, and the junction held 6 bases outside the gene matches. This CDR3 spans 14 amino acids. In nucleotides, the CDR3 is TGTGCCAGCAGCCAACGGACAGGGTCCGGCGAGCAGTACTTC. As protein: CASSQRTGSGEQYF.

This sequence joins TRBV9 and TRBJ2-1, with 8 bases lining up with TRBD2. CDR1 SGDLS and CDR2 YYNGEE come from the germline V gene. The CDR3 has 15 amino acids. V shed 4 bases, J shed 7 bases, and the junction held 10 bases outside the gene matches. In DNA, the CDR3 is TGTGCCAGCAGCTATGTCCCGGGGGGGCCAAATGAGCAGTTCTTC. It is translated as CASSYVPGGPNEQFF. Together with reference TRBV9 and TRBJ2-1, the CDR3 gives the full variable domain: DSGVTQTPKHLITATGQRVTLRCSPRSGDLSVYWYQQSLDQGLQFLIQYYNGEERAKGNILERFSAQQFPDLHSELNLSSLELGDSALYFCASSYVPGGPNEQFFGPGTRLTVL.

The CDR3 DNA is TGTGCCAGCAGCCTCCCCGGCGCAGGGGGAAATTCACCCCTCCACTTT. Its protein product is CASSLPGAGGNSPLHF. The chain is built from TRBV13 and TRBJ1-6, with 7 nucleotides matching TRBD1. Germline assignment: CDR1 PRHDT and CDR2 FYEKMQ (reference sequence). J gave up 7 bases and V 5 bases, and 11 bases lay outside the gene matches. The CDR3 contains 16 residues.

The rearrangement uses TRBV9 and TRBJ2-7; 9 bases fit TRBD2. V lost 4 bases and J lost 3; bases outside the gene matches: 8. Germline assignment: CDR1 SGDLS and CDR2 YYNGEE. The CDR3 loop spans 15 amino acids. For the CDR3, the DNA is TGTGCCAGCAGCCGTGGGGCGGGGGGGCTCTACGAGCAGTACTTC. This sequence encodes CASSRGAGGLYEQYF.

This clone was recorded a few times. The V gene is TRBV6-1, the J gene TRBJ1-2; D unresolved. The CDR3 is 14 amino acids. Trimming shortened V by 2 bases and J by 4 bases, and 11 bases separated the two germline ends. Germline CDR1 is MNHNS and CDR2 is SASEGT. CDR3 region: CASSESARAYGYTF. The CDR3 DNA sequence: TGTGCCAGCAGTGAAAGCGCCAGAGCCTATGGCTACACCTTC.

The gene calls are TRBV7-3 and TRBJ2-7; possible D gene TRBD1, 6 bases. V lost 5 bases to trimming and J lost 4 bases, with 15 bases between them. This CDR3 contains 14 residues. Per germline, CDR1 SGHTA and CDR2 FQGTGA. The CDR3 DNA is TGTGCCAGCAGCCCGGGGCCAGGGGCGTACGAGCAGTACTTC. Protein sequence: CASSPGPGAYEQYF.

This clone came up once. The genes are TRBV5-1 and TRBJ2-7; possible D gene TRBD1, 5 bases. V dropped 0 bases and J dropped 5 bases, with 15 bases sitting between them. The CDR3 is 15 residues long. CDR1 and CDR2 from the germline V gene are SGHRS and YFSETQ. CDR3 DNA: TGCGCCAGCAGCTTGGTGGGGCAGGAGTGGGACGAGCAGTACTTC. Protein: CASSLVGQEWDEQYF.

This rearrangement joins TRBV11-2 to TRBJ1-4; D might be TRBD1 (6 bases). This CDR3 is 17 amino acids long. Germline-derived CDR1 and CDR2 are SGHAT and FQNNGV. V lost 1 base and J lost 1, with 13 bases in between. The CDR3: CASSLGTVAGTNEKLFF. In nucleotides, the CDR3 is TGTGCCAGCAGCTTAGGGACAGTCGCGGGAACTAATGAAAAACTGTTTTTT. Combining the CDR3 with reference TRBV11-2 and TRBJ1-4 gives the whole variable domain EAGVAQSPRYKIIEKRQSVAFWCNPISGHATLYWYQQILGQGPKLLIQFQNNGVVDDSQLPKDRFSAERLKGVDSTLKIQPAKLEDSAVYLCASSLGTVAGTNEKLFFGSGTQLSVL.

This sequence joins TRBV7-2 and TRBJ1-2, with TRBD1 matching over 7 bases. This CDR3 spans 13 amino acids. J gave up 10 bases and V 7 bases, and 12 bases lay outside the gene matches. Germline CDR1 SGHTA, CDR2 FQGNSA. The CDR3 DNA follows: TGTGCCAGCACCTACGACAGGGACGGTGTCTACACCTTC. The encoded protein is CASTYDRDGVYTF.

The genes are TRBV12-3 or TRBV12-4 and TRBJ1-5, with no clear D. The CDR3 length is 11 residues. V was pared by 6 bases and J by 6 bases, with 6 bases between. The CDR3 coding sequence is TGTGCCAGCAGCCTTAGTCAGCCCCAGCATTTT. Protein product: CASSLSQPQHF.

This chain uses TRBV29-1 with TRBJ1-5, with D possibly TRBD1 on 5 matching bases. There are 13 residues in the CDR3. Trimming pared 6 bases from V and 6 bases from J, leaving 15 bases between. CDR1 is SQVTM, CDR2 ANQGSEA, per germline. For the CDR3, the DNA is TGCAGCGTAGCGGGGGGTGTGGGTCAGCCCCAGCATTTT. Its translation is CSVAGGVGQPQHF.

The V call is TRBV5-6, the J call TRBJ2-3; 11 bases are shared with TRBD1. This CDR3 is 15 amino acids long. Germline assignment: CDR1 SGHDT and CDR2 YYEEEE. V dropped 9 bases and J dropped 7; count of bases not matched to a gene: 13. CDR3 in amino acids: CATRPRTGGLNTQYF. In nucleotides, the CDR3 is TGTGCCACCCGACCTCGGACAGGGGGCTTAAATACGCAGTATTTT.

V gene TRBV10-2 combines with J gene TRBJ2-3; 7 positions match TRBD2. The CDR3 covers 11 residues. Germline V gene data show CDR1 as WSHSY and CDR2 as SAAADI. The junction had 1 base not matched to a gene; V was cut back by 9 bases and J by 4 bases. The CDR3 loop is CASGGADTQYF. DNA of the CDR3: TGCGCCAGTGGGGGGGCAGATACGCAGTATTTT.

This sequence joins TRBV30 and TRBJ2-6; D perhaps matches TRBD1 (6 bases). V was pared by 8 bases and J by 3 bases, with 14 bases between. This CDR3 spans 14 amino acids. Germline V gene data show CDR1 as GTSNPN and CDR2 as SVGIG (reference sequence). The CDR3 loop is CAPIHRVGANVLTF. CDR3 sequence (DNA): TGTGCCCCAATACACAGGGTTGGGGCCAACGTCCTGACTTTC.

This chain uses TRBV29-1 with TRBJ1-1; a possible D gene is TRBD1 (6 bases). The CDR3 contains 14 residues. With 4 bases removed from V and 4 bases from J, the gap between germline ends came to 16 bases. Germline values: CDR1 SQVTM, CDR2 ANQGSEA. The CDR3 here is CSVVGQHLSTEAFF. CDR3 DNA: TGCAGCGTTGTAGGACAGCACCTATCCACTGAAGCTTTCTTT.

CDR3 DNA: TGCAGCGTTGACTCTGTTGACAGGGGGGACTATGGCTACACCTTC. This sequence encodes CSVDSVDRGDYGYTF. This sequence joins TRBV29-1 and TRBJ1-2; 9 bases map to TRBD1. The CDR3 length is 15 residues. Germline values: CDR1 SQVTM, CDR2 ANQGSEA. Unmatched junction bases numbered 8, after V lost 3 bases and J lost 3 bases.

The chain carries TRBV5-4 and TRBJ1-3; D call uncertain. Germline loops: CDR1 SGHNT, CDR2 YYREEE (reference sequence). The CDR3 has 16 residues. With 4 bases removed from V and 0 bases from J, the gap between germline ends came to 14 bases. The CDR3 DNA sequence: TGTGCCAGCAGCCCGAGCTCTCAAGTCTCTGGAAACACCATATATTTT. It encodes CASSPSSQVSGNTIYF. The full variable domain, in which reference TRBV5-4 and TRBJ1-3 provide the parts outside the CDR3, is ETGVTQSPTHLIKTRGQQVTLRCSSQSGHNTVSWYQQALGQGPQFIFQYYREEENGRGNFPPRFSGLQFPNYSSELNVNALELDDSALYLCASSPSSQVSGNTIYFGEGSWLTVV.

The chain uses TRBV19 and TRBJ1-6; TRBD1 might be the D (5 bases). The V end lost 8 bases, the J end lost 0 bases, and 8 bases lay between the germline ends. CDR3 length: 14 amino acids. CDR1 LNHDA and CDR2 SQIVND come from the germline V gene (reference sequence). The CDR3 DNA follows: TGTGCCAGTCGGACAAACTCCTATAATTCACCCCTCCACTTT. It specifies CASRTNSYNSPLHF.

This chain links TRBV28 with TRBJ2-7; tentative D call: TRBD1 (6 bases). CDR3 length equals 15 residues. Germline values: CDR1 MDHEN, CDR2 SYDVKM. Trimming took off 5 bases at V and 2 bases at J, with 16 bases between the two ends. The CDR3 protein is CASSAYRVGTYEQYF. In DNA form, the CDR3 reads TGTGCCAGCAGTGCCTACAGGGTAGGAACCTACGAGCAGTACTTC.